A single sample is the source of the 20 T cell receptor beta chains below, sequenced in a study of blood T cell repertoires in COVID-19. Produced via immunoSEQ multiplex PCR; TCRdb's table is partial and in-frame only. The data show about 80,000 clones, roughly 85% seen once. Input material: peripheral blood. The receptors originated from a man aged 45-65 years with COVID-19, enrolled during active disease.

The V and J genes are TRBV20-1 and TRBJ2-3; D ambiguous. The CDR3 totals 13 residues. Germline V gene sequence: CDR1 DFQATT, CDR2 SNEGSKA (reference sequence). V dropped 3 bases and J dropped 3 bases, with 10 bases sitting between them. CDR3 DNA sequence: TGCAGTGCTAGTGGGCAACGAACAGATACGCAGTATTTT. Its protein is CSASGQRTDTQYF.

A single count supports this clone. The J gene is TRBJ1-4, the V gene TRBV6-5; possible D gene TRBD1, 5 bases. Germline lookup yields CDR1 MNHEY and CDR2 SVGAGI. V was cut by 5 bases and J by 2 bases, with 9 bases left in between. There are 14 residues in the CDR3. CDR3 DNA sequence: TGTGCCAGCAGTAAGACAGCTACTAATGAAAAACTGTTTTTT. Amino acid sequence: CASSKTATNEKLFF.

This clone was detected ten times or more. The V call is TRBV19, the J call TRBJ2-2; tentative D call: TRBD1 (5 bases). V was cut by 2 bases and J by 0 bases, with 10 bases left in between. The CDR3 spans 16 residues. Germline V lookup: CDR1 LNHDA, CDR2 SQIVND (reference sequence). This chain's CDR3 is CASSILGASNTGELFF. CDR3 DNA: TGTGCCAGTAGTATATTAGGGGCCTCGAACACCGGGGAGCTGTTTTTT.

The chain links TRBV6-5 to TRBJ1-5; D remains ambiguous. The CDR3 contains 16 residues. Germline V CDR1 and CDR2: MNHEY, SVGAGI. Between the trimmed V and J ends, which lost 4 bases and 3 bases, there was a span of 16 bases. The CDR3 sequence: CASSSPRGSSNQPQHF. The CDR3 DNA is TGTGCCAGCAGTTCCCCCCGGGGATCCTCCAATCAGCCCCAGCATTTT.

This clone has a handful of counts. The chain joins TRBV5-1 to TRBJ1-2; D remains unclear. The CDR3 covers 15 residues. Germline assignment: CDR1 SGHRS and CDR2 YFSETQ. V was clipped by 3 bases and J by 8 bases, with 20 bases between them. CDR3 region: CASSSAPYNVGGYTF. CDR3 sequence (DNA): TGCGCCAGCAGCTCAGCCCCTTATAATGTGGGCGGCTACACCTTC.

The chain has TRBV6-6 and TRBJ2-3; the D is unclear. The V and J ends lost 7 bases and 2 bases respectively, with 7 bases between them. The CDR3 is made up of 12 amino acids. Germline V lookup: CDR1 MNHNY, CDR2 SVGAGI (reference sequence). CDR3 sequence (DNA): TGTGCCAGCACCCTAAACACAGATACGCAGTATTTT. Its protein is CASTLNTDTQYF.

V gene TRBV2 combines with J gene TRBJ2-5; perhaps TRBD1 as D (6 bases). In germline, CDR1 is SNHLY, CDR2 FYNNEI. V lost 7 bases to trimming and J lost 5 bases, with 20 bases between them. This CDR3 spans 15 amino acids. DNA of the CDR3: TGTGCCAGCACCCTGGACGGACAGCCCGGGGAGACCCAGTACTTC. Protein: CASTLDGQPGETQYF.

A single count supports this clone. V usage is TRBV5-1 and J usage is TRBJ1-1, with D maybe TRBD1 (6 bases). V gave up 0 bases and J gave up 1 base, with 7 bases separating them. Looked up from germline, CDR1 is SGHRS and CDR2 is YFSETQ. This CDR3 has 14 residues. CDR3 region: CASSLEGQNTEAFF. The CDR3 coding sequence is TGCGCCAGCAGCTTGGAGGGACAGAACACTGAAGCTTTCTTT.

The rearrangement joins TRBV28 to TRBJ1-1, with unresolved D. V lost 5 bases, J lost 7 bases, and 17 bases lay in between. The length of the CDR3 is 14 residues. Germline V gives CDR1 MDHEN, CDR2 SYDVKM. CDR3 coding DNA: TGTGCCAGCAGTCCCAATCCCTCACAGTTTGAAGCTTTCTTT. It codes for CASSPNPSQFEAFF.

This clone has a single count. The chain carries TRBV21-1 and TRBJ2-3; the D call TRBD2 from the table was never checked on the DNA. TRBV21-1 is noted as a pseudogene. The CDR3 contains 17 residues. As DNA, the CDR3 is TGTGCCAGCCTCCGCGTGGGGCGGCGGGGTAGCACAGATACGCAGTATTTT. Translation: CASLRVGRRGSTDTQYF.

The chain has TRBV11-2 and TRBJ2-1; 7 nucleotides agree with TRBD1. V trimming: 5 bases; J trimming: 13 bases; junction bases outside the gene matches: 11. The CDR3 covers 13 residues. Germline V gene lookup returns CDR1 SGHAT and CDR2 FQNNGV. The CDR3 loop reads CASSPGQELEQFF. The CDR3 DNA reads TGTGCCAGCAGCCCCGGACAGGAGCTGGAACAGTTCTTC.

The rearrangement links TRBV5-4 to TRBJ2-1, with 8 nucleotides matching TRBD1. The CDR3 totals 16 residues. CDR1 SGHNT and CDR2 YYREEE come from the germline V gene (reference sequence). Trimming at V came to 4 bases and at J to 2 bases, leaving 8 bases not matched to a gene. CDR3 in amino acids: CASSLGDRGAYNEQFF. For the CDR3, the DNA is TGTGCCAGCAGCCTCGGCGACAGGGGTGCCTACAATGAGCAGTTCTTC.

The chain uses TRBV18 and TRBJ2-7; the D gene is possibly TRBD2 (5 bases). The germline V gene has CDR1 KGHSH and CDR2 LQKENI. The CDR3 has 14 amino acids. Deletions cut 6 bases from V and 3 bases from J, with 15 bases between. CDR3 in DNA: TGTGCCAGCTCCCTAGCACTTTTTTTCTACGAGCAGTACTTC. Translation: CASSLALFFYEQYF.

This sequence joins TRBV19 and TRBJ1-5; no clear D. Germline CDR1 LNHDA, CDR2 SQIVND (reference sequence). Trimming cost V 5 bases and J 0 bases, with 11 bases left between them. This CDR3 region has 15 residues. The CDR3 DNA reads as TGTGCCAGTAGTGATACACCTTATAGCAATCAGCCCCAGCATTTT. Residues: CASSDTPYSNQPQHF.

This clone turned up a few times. The V and J genes are TRBV28 and TRBJ1-6, with 8 bases aligning to TRBD1. CDR3 length: 18 amino acids. Germline CDR1 MDHEN, CDR2 SYDVKM. V dropped 2 bases and J dropped 6; count of bases not matched to a gene: 12. As DNA, the CDR3 is TGTGCCAGCAGTTTAGGCCAGGGGGCGCGAAGGAGTAATTCACCCCTCCACTTT. Residues: CASSLGQGARRSNSPLHF.

This chain uses TRBV19 with TRBJ2-7; D may be TRBD2 (6 bases). The CDR3 spans 13 residues. From germline, CDR1 is LNHDA and CDR2 SQIVND (reference sequence). V lost 1 base to trimming and J lost 5 bases, with 9 bases between them. The CDR3 nucleotides are TGTGCCAGTAGTATAGCGGGAGCCCACGAGCAGTACTTC. Amino acids: CASSIAGAHEQYF. Based on the CDR3 plus reference TRBV19 and TRBJ2-7, the full variable domain is DGGITQSPKYLFRKEGQNVTLSCEQNLNHDAMYWYRQDPGQGLRLIYYSQIVNDFQKGDIAEGYSVSREKKESFPLTVTSAQKNPTAFYLCASSIAGAHEQYFGPGTRLTVT.

This clone was counted only a few times. V gene TRBV19 combines with J gene TRBJ1-5; perhaps TRBD1 as D (5 bases). The CDR3 has 15 amino acids. Germline CDR1 reads LNHDA; CDR2 reads SQIVND (reference sequence). Trimming removed 7 bases from V and 4 bases from J, with 17 bases in between. The CDR3 sequence is CASNLGGVRNQPQHF. Written as DNA, the CDR3 is TGTGCCAGTAACCTTGGGGGGGTTCGGAATCAGCCCCAGCATTTT.

The V gene is TRBV7-9, the J gene TRBJ2-5; maybe TRBD1 (5 bases). This CDR3 region has 14 residues. The germline V gene encodes CDR1 SEHNR and CDR2 FQNEAQ (reference sequence). V was clipped by 5 bases and J by 2 bases, with 12 bases between them. The CDR3, as DNA: TGTGCCAGCAGCCCTGGACAAAGACAAGAGACCCAGTACTTC. Its protein product is CASSPGQRQETQYF. The full variable domain, its missing parts supplied by reference TRBV7-9 and TRBJ2-5, is DTGVSQNPRHKITKRGQNVTFRCDPISEHNRLYWYRQTLGQGPEFLTYFQNEAQLEKSRLLSDRFSAERPKGSFSTLEIQRTEQGDSAMYLCASSPGQRQETQYFGPGTRLLVL.

This rearrangement joins TRBV5-4 to TRBJ1-1; no reliable D call. V was shortened by 0 bases and J by 0 bases, with 6 bases between the two germline ends. The CDR3 is made up of 14 amino acids. Germline V lookup: CDR1 SGHNT, CDR2 YYREEE (reference sequence). In nucleotides, the CDR3 is TGTGCCAGCAGCTTGGACAGAATGAACACTGAAGCTTTCTTT. As protein: CASSLDRMNTEAFF.

The chain joins TRBV5-1 to TRBJ2-7, with D perhaps TRBD1 (6 bases). CDR1 is SGHRS, CDR2 YFSETQ, per germline. Trimming took off 1 base at V and 4 bases at J, with 15 bases between the two ends. The CDR3 is 15 residues long. The CDR3 loop is CASSLQGQPTYEQYF. CDR3 nucleotides: TGCGCCAGCAGCTTGCAAGGACAGCCAACTTACGAGCAGTACTTC. Full variable domain (rest looked up from reference TRBV5-1 and TRBJ2-7): KAGVTQTPRYLIKTRGQQVTLSCSPISGHRSVSWYQQTPGQGLQFLFEYFSETQRNKGNFPGRFSGRQFSNSRSEMNVSTLELGDSALYLCASSLQGQPTYEQYFGPGTRLTVT.